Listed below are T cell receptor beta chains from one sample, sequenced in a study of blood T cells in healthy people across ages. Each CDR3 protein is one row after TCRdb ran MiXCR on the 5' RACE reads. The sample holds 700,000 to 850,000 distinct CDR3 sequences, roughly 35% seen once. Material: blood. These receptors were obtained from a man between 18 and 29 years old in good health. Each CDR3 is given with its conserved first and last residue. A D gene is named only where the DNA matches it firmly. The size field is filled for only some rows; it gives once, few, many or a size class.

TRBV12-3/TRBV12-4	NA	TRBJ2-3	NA	TGTGCCAGCAGTTTAAGGTCTGCGGATACGCAGTATTTT	CASSLRSADTQYF
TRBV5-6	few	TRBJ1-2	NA	TGTGCCAGCAGCTTGTTCACAGCAGGCTACACCTTC	CASSLFTAGYTF
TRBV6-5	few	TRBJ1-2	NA	TGTGCCAGCAGTTACTCCCCGGGGGGGCACTATGGCTACACCTTC	CASSYSPGGHYGYTF
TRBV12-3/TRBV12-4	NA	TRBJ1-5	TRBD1	TGTGCCAGCAGTCCGGACAGGGGGTATCAGCCCCAGCATTTT	CASSPDRGYQPQHF
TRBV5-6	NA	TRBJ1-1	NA	TGTGCCAGCAGCCTAGGGTTAGAGAACATTGAAGCTTTCTTT	CASSLGLENIEAFF
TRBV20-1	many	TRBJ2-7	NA	TGCAGTGCTAGAACTAAAAAGGGCTCCGCCCCAGAGCAGTACTTC	CSARTKKGSAPEQYF
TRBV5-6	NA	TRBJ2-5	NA	TGTGCCAGCAGCAGACCTAGAGGGACCTTCTCGAGGAAAGAGACCCAGTACTTC	CASSRPRGTFSRKETQYF
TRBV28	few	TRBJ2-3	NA	TGTGCCAGCAGTCCCCCGGCACGCCACATCACAGATACGCAGTATTTT	CASSPPARHITDTQYF
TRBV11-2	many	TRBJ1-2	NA	TGTGCCAGCAGCCATGGGCAGAACTATGGCTACACCTTC	CASSHGQNYGYTF
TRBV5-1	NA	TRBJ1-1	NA	TGCGCCAGCAGCTCAGGGAGGACTGAAGCTTTCTTT	CASSSGRTEAFF
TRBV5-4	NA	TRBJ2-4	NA	TGTGCCAGCAGCTTGGGGACAGAAAAAAACATTCAGTACTTC	CASSLGTEKNIQYF
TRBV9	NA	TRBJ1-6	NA	TGTGCCAGCAGCGCAGAGCCCCAGGATTCACCCCTCCACTTT	CASSAEPQDSPLHF
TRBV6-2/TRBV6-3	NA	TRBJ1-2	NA	TGTGCCAGCAGCCAAAGTTCACCAAAGCAGTACGGCTACACCTTC	CASSQSSPKQYGYTF
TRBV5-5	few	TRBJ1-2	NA	TGTGCCAGCAGCTTTGGTCAGGGGACCCCCTATGGCTACACCTTC	CASSFGQGTPYGYTF
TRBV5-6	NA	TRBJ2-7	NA	TGTGCCAGCAGGGGGGGAGATAATGAGCAGTACTTC	CASRGGDNEQYF
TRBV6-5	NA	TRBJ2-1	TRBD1	TGTGCCAGCAGTTCGCGACGGGGACAGGAGTACAATGAGCAGTTCTTC	CASSSRRGQEYNEQFF
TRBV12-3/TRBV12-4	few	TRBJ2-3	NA	TGTGCCAGCAGTTTGGACAGAGCCACAGATACGCAGTATTTT	CASSLDRATDTQYF
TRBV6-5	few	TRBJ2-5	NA	TGTGCCAGCAGTTACTCGCAGGGCATCCAAGAGACCCAGTACTTC	CASSYSQGIQETQYF
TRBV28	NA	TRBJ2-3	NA	TGTGCCAGCAGTTGGACAGCCTCTAGCGCAGATACGCAGTATTTT	CASSWTASSADTQYF
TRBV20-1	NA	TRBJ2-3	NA	TGCAGTGCCGGGCCCTTCACAGATACGCAGTATTTT	CSAGPFTDTQYF
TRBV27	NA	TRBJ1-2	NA	TGTGCCAGCAGCCCGAATTTTCACAGAGGAAACTATGGCTACACCTTC	CASSPNFHRGNYGYTF
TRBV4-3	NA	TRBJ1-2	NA	TGCACCAGCAGCCAAGACTGGGGAAACTATGGCTACACCTTC	CTSSQDWGNYGYTF
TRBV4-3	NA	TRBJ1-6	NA	TGCGCCAGCAGCCAAGCTCGTAGAAACTCACCCCTCCACTTT	CASSQARRNSPLHF
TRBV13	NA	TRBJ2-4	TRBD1	TGTGCCAGCAGCCCTGCGGACAGGAAGGCATACAATGAGCAGTACTTC	CASSPADRKAYNEQYF
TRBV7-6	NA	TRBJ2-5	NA	TGTGCCAGCAGCTTAGCCAACGAAGAGACCCAGTACTTC	CASSLANEETQYF
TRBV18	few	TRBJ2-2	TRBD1	TGTGCCAGCTCACCACCGTGGGACAGGGGGCGGTCGACCGGGGAGCTGTTTTTT	CASSPPWDRGRSTGELFF
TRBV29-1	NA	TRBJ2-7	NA	TGCAGCGTTGAACAGGCCCAAGGGGCCTCCGAGCAGTACTTC	CSVEQAQGASEQYF
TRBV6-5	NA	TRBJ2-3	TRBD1	TGTGCCAGCAGTTGCTCTCGGACAGGAACGCAGTATTTT	CASSCSRTGTQYF
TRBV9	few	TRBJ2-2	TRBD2	TGTGCCAGCAGCACACTAGCGGGGGGGCCCACCGGGGAGCTGTTTTTT	CASSTLAGGPTGELFF
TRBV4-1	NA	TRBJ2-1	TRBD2	TGCGCCAGCAGCCAAGAAGCTCAGGGAGGGTATGAGCAGTTCTTC	CASSQEAQGGYEQFF
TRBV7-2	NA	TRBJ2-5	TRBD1	TGTGCCAGCAGCCCCTTTGGGACAGACCAAGAGACCCAGTACTTC	CASSPFGTDQETQYF
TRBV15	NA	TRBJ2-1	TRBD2	TGTGCCACCAGCAGGGCGACTAGCGGGAGACTGTGGCACAATGAGCAGTTCTTC	CATSRATSGRLWHNEQFF
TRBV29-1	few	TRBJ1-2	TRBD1	TGCAGCGTTGTAGGACAGGTCTATGGCTACACCTTC	CSVVGQVYGYTF
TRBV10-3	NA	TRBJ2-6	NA	TGTGCCATCTGGGCGAGCGGGGCCAACGTCCTGACTTTC	CAIWASGANVLTF
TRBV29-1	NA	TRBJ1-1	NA	TGCAGCGTCGGGCCTCTGGACAGCTACACTGAAGCTTTCTTT	CSVGPLDSYTEAFF
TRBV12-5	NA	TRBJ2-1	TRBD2	TGTGCTACGGGGGGGTACAATGAGCAGTTCTTC	CATGGYNEQFF
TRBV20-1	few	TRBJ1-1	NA	TGCAGTGCTAGGGTGGGGAACTTGAACACTGAAGCTTTCTTT	CSARVGNLNTEAFF
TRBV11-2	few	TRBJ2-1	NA	TGTGCCAGCAGCGATTACCGGCGGGGAGTTTACAATGAGCAGTTCTTC	CASSDYRRGVYNEQFF
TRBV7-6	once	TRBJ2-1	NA	TGTGCCAGCGGCGTAGCGGTATACAATGAGCAGTTCTTC	CASGVAVYNEQFF
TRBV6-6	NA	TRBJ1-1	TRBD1	TGTGCCAGCAGTTCGAGCCGGACAGGGCGCACTGAAGCTTTCTTT	CASSSSRTGRTEAFF
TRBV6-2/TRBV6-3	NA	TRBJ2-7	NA	TGTGCCAGCAGTTACCCTCATAAGCAGTACTTC	CASSYPHKQYF
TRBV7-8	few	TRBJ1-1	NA	TGTGCCAGCAGCCAGCCAGGGGCGAGTGAAGCTTTCTTT	CASSQPGASEAFF
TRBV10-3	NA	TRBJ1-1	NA	TGTGCCATCAGCACAGGTGATCCGGGGAACACTGAAGCTTTCTTT	CAISTGDPGNTEAFF
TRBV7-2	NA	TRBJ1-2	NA	TGTGCTAGCAGAAGTTACCCGAAGATCGACTATGGCTACACCTTC	CASRSYPKIDYGYTF
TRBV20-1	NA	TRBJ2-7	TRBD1	TGCAGTGCTCCCAGGGGCGGGACAGGGGGCACCTACAATGAGCAGTACTTC	CSAPRGGTGGTYNEQYF
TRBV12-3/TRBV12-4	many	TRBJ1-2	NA	TGTGCCAGCAGTTCCCAGGGTTTCAGTAACTATGGCTACACCTTC	CASSSQGFSNYGYTF
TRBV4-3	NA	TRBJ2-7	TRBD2	TGCGCCAGCAGCCAAGGGTTTAGCGGGGACTACGAGCAGTACTTC	CASSQGFSGDYEQYF
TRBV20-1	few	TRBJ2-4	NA	TGCAGTGCTAGGTCCGAACCCTCAGGGAACATTCAGTACTTC	CSARSEPSGNIQYF